This T cell receptor beta chain was sequenced in a study of blood T cell repertoires in COVID-19. Repertoires were generated with immunoSEQ multiplex PCR, while TCRdb's copy carries only in-frame clones and drops some. Among under 200,000 clones listed, approximately 79% were seen once. Germline lookup yields CDR1 PRHDT and CDR2 FYEKMQ (reference sequence). This CDR3 region has 20 residues. Trimming removed 0 bases at V and 2 bases at J, with 25 bases between. The source of this sequence is an older woman with acute COVID-19. Sequencing was performed on PBMCs or T cells enriched from blood (not recorded which). V and J are TRBV13 and TRBJ1-2, with a possible D match to TRBD1 (5 bases). The CDR3 loop reads CASSLGSRQPPVAENYGYTF. The CDR3 coding sequence is TGTGCCAGCAGCTTAGGGTCCCGACAGCCTCCGGTGGCGGAAAACTATGGCTACACCTTC.